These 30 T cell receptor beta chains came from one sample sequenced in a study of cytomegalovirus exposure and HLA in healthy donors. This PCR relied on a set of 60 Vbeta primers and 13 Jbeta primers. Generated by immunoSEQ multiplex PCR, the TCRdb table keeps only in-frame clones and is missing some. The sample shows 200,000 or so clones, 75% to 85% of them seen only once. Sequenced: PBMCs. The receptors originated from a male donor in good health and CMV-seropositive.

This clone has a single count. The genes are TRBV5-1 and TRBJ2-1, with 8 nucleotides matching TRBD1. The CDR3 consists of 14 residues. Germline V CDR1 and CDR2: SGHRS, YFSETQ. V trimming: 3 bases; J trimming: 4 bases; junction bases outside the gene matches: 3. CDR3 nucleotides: TGCGCCAGCAGCTCACAGGGGGAGTACAATGAGCAGTTCTTC. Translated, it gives CASSSQGEYNEQFF.

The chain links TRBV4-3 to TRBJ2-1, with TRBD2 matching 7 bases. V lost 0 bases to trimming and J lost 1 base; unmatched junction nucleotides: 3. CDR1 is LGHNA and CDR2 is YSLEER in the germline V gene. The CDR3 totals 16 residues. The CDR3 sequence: CASSQETRGSYNEQFF. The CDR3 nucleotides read TGCGCCAGCAGCCAAGAAACGCGGGGGTCCTACAATGAGCAGTTCTTC.

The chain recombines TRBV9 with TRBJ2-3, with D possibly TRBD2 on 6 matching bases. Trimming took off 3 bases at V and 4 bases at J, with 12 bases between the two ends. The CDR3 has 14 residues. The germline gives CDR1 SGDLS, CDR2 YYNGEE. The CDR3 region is CASSEVGGPDTQYF. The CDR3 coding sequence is TGTGCCAGCAGCGAGGTGGGGGGACCAGATACGCAGTATTTT.

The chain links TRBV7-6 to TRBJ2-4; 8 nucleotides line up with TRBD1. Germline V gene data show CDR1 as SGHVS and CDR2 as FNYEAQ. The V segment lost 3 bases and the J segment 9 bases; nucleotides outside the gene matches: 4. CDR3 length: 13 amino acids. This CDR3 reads CASSFDRGGIQYF. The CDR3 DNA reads TGTGCCAGCAGCTTTGACAGGGGAGGCATTCAGTACTTC.

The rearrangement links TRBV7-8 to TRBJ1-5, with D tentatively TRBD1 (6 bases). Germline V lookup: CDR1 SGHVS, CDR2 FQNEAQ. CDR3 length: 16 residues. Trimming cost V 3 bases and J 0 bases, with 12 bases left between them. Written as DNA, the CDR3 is TGTGCCAGCAGCTTTCAGACAGGAAATAGCAATCAGCCCCAGCATTTT. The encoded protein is CASSFQTGNSNQPQHF.

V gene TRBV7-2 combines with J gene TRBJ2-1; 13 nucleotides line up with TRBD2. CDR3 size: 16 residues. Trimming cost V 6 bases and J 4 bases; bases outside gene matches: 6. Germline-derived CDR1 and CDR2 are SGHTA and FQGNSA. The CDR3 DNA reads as TGTGCCAGCAGAGGGCCACTAGCGGGAGGGTACAATGAGCAGTTCTTC. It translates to CASRGPLAGGYNEQFF.

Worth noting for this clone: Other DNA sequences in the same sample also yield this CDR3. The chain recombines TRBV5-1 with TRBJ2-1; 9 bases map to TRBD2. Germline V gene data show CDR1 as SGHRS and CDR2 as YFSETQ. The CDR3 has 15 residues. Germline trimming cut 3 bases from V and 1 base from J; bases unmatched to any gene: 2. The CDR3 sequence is CASSSSGGSYNEQFF. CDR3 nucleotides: TGCGCCAGCAGCTCAAGCGGGGGGTCCTACAATGAGCAGTTCTTC.

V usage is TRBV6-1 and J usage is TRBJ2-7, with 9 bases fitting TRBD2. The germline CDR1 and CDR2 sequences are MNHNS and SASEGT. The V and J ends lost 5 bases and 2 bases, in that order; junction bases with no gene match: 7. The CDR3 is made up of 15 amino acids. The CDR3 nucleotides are TGTGCCAGCAGTCCCCCGCTAGCGGGACCCTACGAGCAGTACTTC. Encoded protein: CASSPPLAGPYEQYF.

CDR3 DNA sequence: TGTGCCAGCAGCTTCCTGGGGGGGCCGGGGGAGACCCAGTACTTC. The encoded protein is CASSFLGGPGETQYF. The chain is built from TRBV7-3 and TRBJ2-5; D may be TRBD2 (7 bases). V was pared by 3 bases and J by 5 bases, with 16 bases between. CDR3 length equals 15 residues. Germline V lookup: CDR1 SGHTA, CDR2 FQGTGA.

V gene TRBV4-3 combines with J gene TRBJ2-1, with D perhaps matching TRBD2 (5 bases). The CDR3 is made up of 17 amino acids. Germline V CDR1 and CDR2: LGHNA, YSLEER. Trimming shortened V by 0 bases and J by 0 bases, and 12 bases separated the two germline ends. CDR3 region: CASSQEVHGSSYNEQFF. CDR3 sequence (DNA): TGCGCCAGCAGCCAAGAGGTCCATGGGAGCTCCTACAATGAGCAGTTCTTC.

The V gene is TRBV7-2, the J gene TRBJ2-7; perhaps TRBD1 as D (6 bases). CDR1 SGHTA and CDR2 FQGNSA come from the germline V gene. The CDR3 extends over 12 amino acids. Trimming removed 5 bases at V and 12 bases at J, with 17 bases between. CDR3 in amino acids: CASSLTGWSMYF. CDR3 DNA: TGTGCCAGCAGCCTGACAGGATGGAGCATGTACTTC.

The CDR3 DNA reads as TGCGCCAGCAGCCCGGTGGGGGGGCTCGTCACTGAAGCTTTCTTT. Its translation: CASSPVGGLVTEAFF. V is TRBV5-1 and J is TRBJ1-1, with D perhaps TRBD1 (6 bases). Germline-derived CDR1 and CDR2 are SGHRS and YFSETQ. This CDR3 comprises 15 residues. V lost 4 bases and J 4 bases, leaving 17 bases between the germline ends.

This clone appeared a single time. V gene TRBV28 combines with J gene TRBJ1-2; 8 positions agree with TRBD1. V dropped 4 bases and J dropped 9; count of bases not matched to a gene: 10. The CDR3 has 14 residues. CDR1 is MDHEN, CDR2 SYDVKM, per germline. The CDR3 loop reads CASSSPDRGMRYTF. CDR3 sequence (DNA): TGTGCCAGCAGTTCCCCCGACAGGGGTATGCGCTACACCTTC.

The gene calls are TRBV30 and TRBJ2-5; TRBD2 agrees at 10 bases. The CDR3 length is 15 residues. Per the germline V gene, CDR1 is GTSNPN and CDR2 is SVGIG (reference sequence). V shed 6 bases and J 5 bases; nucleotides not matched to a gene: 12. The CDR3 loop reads CACPKWDSGGETQYF. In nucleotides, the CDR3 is TGTGCCTGCCCTAAGTGGGATAGCGGGGGGGAGACCCAGTACTTC.

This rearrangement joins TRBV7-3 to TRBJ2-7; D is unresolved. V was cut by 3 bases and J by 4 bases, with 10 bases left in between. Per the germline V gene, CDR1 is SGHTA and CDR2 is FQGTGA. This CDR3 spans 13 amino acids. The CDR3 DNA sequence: TGTGCCAGCAGCTTGGAGCCGGGTTACGAGCAGTACTTC. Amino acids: CASSLEPGYEQYF.

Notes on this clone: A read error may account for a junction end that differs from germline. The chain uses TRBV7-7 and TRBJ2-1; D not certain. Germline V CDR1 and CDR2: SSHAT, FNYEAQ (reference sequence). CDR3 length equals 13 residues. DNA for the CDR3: TGTGCTAGCAGCTTAGTATCGGAGACCCGTCAGTTCTTC. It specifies CASSLVSETRQFF.

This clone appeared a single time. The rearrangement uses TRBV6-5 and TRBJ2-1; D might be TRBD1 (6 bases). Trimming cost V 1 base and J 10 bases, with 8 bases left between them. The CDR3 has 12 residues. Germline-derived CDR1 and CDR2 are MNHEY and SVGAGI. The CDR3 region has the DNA TGTGCCAGCAGTTACTTGGGGGCCGAGCAGTTCTTC. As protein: CASSYLGAEQFF.

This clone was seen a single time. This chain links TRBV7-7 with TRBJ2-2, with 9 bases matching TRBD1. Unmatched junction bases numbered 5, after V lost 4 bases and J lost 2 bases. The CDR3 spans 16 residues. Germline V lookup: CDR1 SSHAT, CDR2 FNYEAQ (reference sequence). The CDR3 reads CASSSTTGGNTGELFF. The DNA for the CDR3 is TGTGCCAGCAGCTCAACTACAGGGGGCAACACCGGGGAGCTGTTTTTT. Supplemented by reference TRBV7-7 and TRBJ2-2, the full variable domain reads GAGVSQSPRYKVTKRGQDVTLRCDPISSHATLYWYQQALGQGPEFLTYFNYEAQPDKSGLPSDRFSAERPEGSISTLTIQRTEQRDSAMYRCASSSTTGGNTGELFFGEGSRLTVL.

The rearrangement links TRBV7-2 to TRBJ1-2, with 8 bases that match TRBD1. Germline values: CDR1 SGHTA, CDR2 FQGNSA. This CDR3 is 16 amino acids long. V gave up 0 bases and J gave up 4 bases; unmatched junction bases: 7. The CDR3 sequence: CASSLAQAGGAYGYTF. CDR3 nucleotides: TGTGCCAGCAGCTTAGCACAGGCAGGGGGCGCCTATGGCTACACCTTC.

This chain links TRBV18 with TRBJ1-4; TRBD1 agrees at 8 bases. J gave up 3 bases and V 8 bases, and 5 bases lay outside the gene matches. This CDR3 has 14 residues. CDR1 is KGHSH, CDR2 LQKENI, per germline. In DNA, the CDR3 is TGTGCCAGCGTCGACAGGGGAGCTAATGAAAAACTGTTTTTT. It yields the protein CASVDRGANEKLFF.

The CDR3 DNA sequence: TGTGCCAGCAGCCCACATTTAGCGGGAGGTTCCTACGAGCAGTACTTC. Translating gives CASSPHLAGGSYEQYF. V and J are TRBV7-2 and TRBJ2-7, with 10 bases aligning to TRBD2. V was clipped by 5 bases and J by 1 base; unmatched bases: 8. The CDR3 contains 16 residues. CDR1 and CDR2 (germline): SGHTA, FQGNSA. The full variable domain, its missing parts supplied by reference TRBV7-2 and TRBJ2-7, is GAGVSQSPSNKVTEKGKDVELRCDPISGHTALYWYRQSLGQGLEFLIYFQGNSAPDKSGLPSDRFSAERTGGSVSTLTIQRTQQEDSAVYLCASSPHLAGGSYEQYFGPGTRLTVT.

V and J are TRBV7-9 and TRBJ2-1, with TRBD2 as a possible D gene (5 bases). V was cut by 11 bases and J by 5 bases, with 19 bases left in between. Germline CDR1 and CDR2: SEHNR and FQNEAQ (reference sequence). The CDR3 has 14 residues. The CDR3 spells CAVRTGMNHNEQFF. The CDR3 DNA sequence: TGTGCCGTCCGGACGGGGATGAATCACAATGAGCAGTTCTTC. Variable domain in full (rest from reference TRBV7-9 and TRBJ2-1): DTGVSQNPRHKITKRGQNVTFRCDPISEHNRLYWYRQTLGQGPEFLTYFQNEAQLEKSRLLSDRFSAERPKGSFSTLEIQRTEQGDSAMYLCAVRTGMNHNEQFFGPGTRLTVL.

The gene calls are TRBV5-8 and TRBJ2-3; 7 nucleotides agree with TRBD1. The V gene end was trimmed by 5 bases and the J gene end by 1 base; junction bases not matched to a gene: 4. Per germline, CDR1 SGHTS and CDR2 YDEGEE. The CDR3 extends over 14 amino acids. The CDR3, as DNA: TGTGCCAGCAGAAACAGGGGTGGCACAGATACGCAGTATTTT. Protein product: CASRNRGGTDTQYF.

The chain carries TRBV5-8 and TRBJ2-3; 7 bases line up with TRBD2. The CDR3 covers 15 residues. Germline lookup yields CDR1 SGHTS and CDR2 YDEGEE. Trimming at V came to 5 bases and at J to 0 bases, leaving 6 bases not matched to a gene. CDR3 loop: CASRKRGSSTDTQYF. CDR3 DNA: TGTGCCAGCAGGAAGCGGGGTTCTAGCACAGATACGCAGTATTTT.

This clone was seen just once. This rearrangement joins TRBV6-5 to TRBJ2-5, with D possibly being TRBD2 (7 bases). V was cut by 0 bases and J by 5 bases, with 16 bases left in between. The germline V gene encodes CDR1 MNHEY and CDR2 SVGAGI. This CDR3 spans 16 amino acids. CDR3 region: CASSYSGRERGETQYF. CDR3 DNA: TGTGCCAGCAGTTACTCGGGGCGGGAGAGGGGGGAGACCCAGTACTTC.

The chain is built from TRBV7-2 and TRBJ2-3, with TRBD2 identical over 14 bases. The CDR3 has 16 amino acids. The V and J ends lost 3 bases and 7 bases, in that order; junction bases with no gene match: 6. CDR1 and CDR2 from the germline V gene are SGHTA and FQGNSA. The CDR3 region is CASSFGTSGGGYTQYF. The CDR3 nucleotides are TGTGCCAGCAGCTTCGGGACTAGCGGGGGAGGGTATACGCAGTATTTT.

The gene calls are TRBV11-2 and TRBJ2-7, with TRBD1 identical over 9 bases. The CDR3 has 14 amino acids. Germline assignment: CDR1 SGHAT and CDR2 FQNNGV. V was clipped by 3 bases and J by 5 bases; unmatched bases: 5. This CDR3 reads CASSFMTGGHEQYF. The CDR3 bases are TGTGCCAGCAGCTTCATGACAGGGGGACACGAGCAGTACTTC.

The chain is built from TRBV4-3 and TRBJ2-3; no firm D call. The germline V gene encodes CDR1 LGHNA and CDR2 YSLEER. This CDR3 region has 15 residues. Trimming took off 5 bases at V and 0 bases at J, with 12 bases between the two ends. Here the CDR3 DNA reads TGCGCCAGCAGCTACATAGCAGCTAGCACAGATACGCAGTATTTT. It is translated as CASSYIAASTDTQYF.

Here the CDR3 DNA reads TGCAGCGTCCAAGGGGACTCCCTGGAAAAACTGTTTTTT. Protein sequence: CSVQGDSLEKLFF. V is TRBV29-1 and J is TRBJ1-4; weak D call: TRBD1 (5 bases). V was trimmed by 6 bases and J by 8 bases, leaving 16 bases between them. Germline V lookup: CDR1 SQVTM, CDR2 ANQGSEA. The CDR3 runs to 13 residues.

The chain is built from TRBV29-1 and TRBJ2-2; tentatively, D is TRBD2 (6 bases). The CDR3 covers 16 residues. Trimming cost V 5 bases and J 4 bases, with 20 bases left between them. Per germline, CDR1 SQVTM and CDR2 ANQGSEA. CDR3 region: CSVFPETGLLTGELFF. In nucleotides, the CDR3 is TGCAGCGTTTTCCCCGAAACGGGACTCCTCACCGGGGAGCTGTTTTTT.